The T cell receptor (beta chain) described here comes from a study of response to subunit inactivated influenza vaccine. This clonotype was seen a handful of times. Each CDR3 protein is one row after TCRdb ran MiXCR on the RT-PCR reads. Of more than 550,000 distinct CDR3 sequences listed, about 11% are singletons. Per the germline V gene, CDR1 is MNHNS and CDR2 is SASEGT. Between the trimmed V and J ends, which lost 6 bases and 0 bases, there was a span of 12 bases. The length of the CDR3 is 14 residues. This sample was also put to use in a study of T cells expressing NK-cell markers. That work adds: The cDNA for TCR beta came from 5'RACE template switching with UMIs. In several donors, these clonotypes also led the CD3+CD56-NKG2C+ fraction.

The sequencing here drew on PBMCs from blood, taken on the day of vaccination. V is TRBV6-1 and J is TRBJ2-7, with unresolved D. The sequence came from a middle-aged man who received an inactivated influenza vaccine. This chain's CDR3 is CASSPSSASYEQYF. For the CDR3, the DNA is TGTGCCAGCAGCCCCTCCAGCGCCTCCTACGAGCAGTACTTC.